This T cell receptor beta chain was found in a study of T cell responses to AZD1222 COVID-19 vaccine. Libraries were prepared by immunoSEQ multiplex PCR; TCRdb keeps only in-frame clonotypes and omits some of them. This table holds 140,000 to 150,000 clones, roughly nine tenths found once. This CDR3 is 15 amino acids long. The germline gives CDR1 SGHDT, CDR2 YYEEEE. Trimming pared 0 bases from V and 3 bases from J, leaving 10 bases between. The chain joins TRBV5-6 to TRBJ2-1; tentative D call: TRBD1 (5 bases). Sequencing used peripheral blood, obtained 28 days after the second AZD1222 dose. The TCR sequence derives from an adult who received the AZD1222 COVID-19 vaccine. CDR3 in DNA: TGTGCCAGCAGCTTGGAAGGGGTCTACTACAATGAGCAGTTCTTC. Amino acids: CASSLEGVYYNEQFF.